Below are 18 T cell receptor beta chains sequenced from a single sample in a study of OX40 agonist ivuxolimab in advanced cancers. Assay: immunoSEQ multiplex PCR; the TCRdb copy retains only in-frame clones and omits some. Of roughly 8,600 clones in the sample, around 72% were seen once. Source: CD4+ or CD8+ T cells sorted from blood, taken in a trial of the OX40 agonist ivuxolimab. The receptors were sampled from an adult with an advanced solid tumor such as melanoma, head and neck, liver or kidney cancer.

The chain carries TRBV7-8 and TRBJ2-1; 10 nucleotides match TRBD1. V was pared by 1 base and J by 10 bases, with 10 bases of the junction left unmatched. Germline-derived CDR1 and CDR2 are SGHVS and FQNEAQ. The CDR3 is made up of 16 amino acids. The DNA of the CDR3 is TGTGCCAGCAGCTTAGGAGGGGACAGGGGAGGTTGGGAGCAGTTCTTC. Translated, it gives CASSLGGDRGGWEQFF.

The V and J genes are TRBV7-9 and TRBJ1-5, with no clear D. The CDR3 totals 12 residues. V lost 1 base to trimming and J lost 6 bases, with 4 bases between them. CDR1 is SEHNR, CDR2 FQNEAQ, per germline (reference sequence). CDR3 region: CASSLGSQPQHF. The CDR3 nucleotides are TGTGCCAGCAGCTTAGGAAGTCAGCCCCAGCATTTT.

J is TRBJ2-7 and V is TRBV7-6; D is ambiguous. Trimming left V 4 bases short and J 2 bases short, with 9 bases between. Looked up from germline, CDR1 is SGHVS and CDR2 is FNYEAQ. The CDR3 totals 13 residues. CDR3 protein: CASSSGEPYEQYF. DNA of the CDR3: TGTGCCAGCAGCTCTGGAGAGCCCTACGAGCAGTACTTC.

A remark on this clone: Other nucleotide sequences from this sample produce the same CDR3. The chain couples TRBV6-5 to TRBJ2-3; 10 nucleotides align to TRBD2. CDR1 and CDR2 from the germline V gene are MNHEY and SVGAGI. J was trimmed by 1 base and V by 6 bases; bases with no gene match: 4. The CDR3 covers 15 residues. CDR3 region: CASRGGLAGTDTQYF. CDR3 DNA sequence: TGTGCCAGCAGGGGAGGACTAGCGGGCACAGATACGCAGTATTTT.

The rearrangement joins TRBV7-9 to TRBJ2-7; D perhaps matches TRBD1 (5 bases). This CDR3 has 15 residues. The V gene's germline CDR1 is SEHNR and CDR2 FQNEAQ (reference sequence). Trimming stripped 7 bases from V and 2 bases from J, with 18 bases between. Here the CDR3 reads CASTDLLTDPYEQYF. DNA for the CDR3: TGTGCCAGCACCGACCTCCTGACAGACCCCTACGAGCAGTACTTC.

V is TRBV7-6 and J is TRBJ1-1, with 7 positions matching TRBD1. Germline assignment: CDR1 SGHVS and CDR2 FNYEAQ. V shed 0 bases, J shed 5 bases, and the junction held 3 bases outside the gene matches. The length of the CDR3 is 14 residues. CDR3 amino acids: CASSLAGGQTEAFF. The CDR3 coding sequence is TGTGCCAGCAGCTTAGCAGGGGGCCAAACTGAAGCTTTCTTT. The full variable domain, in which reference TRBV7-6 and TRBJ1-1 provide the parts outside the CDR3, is GAGVSQSPRYKVTKRGQDVALRCDPISGHVSLYWYRQALGQGPEFLTYFNYEAQQDKSGLPNDRFSAERPEGSISTLTIQRTEQRDSAMYRCASSLAGGQTEAFFGQGTRLTVV.

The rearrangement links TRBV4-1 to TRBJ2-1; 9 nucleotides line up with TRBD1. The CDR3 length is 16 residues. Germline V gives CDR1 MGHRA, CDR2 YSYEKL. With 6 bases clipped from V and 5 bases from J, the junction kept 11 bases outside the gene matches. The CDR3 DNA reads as TGCGCCAGCAGACCTACCGACAGGGGGGCCCACAATGAGCAGTTCTTC. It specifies CASRPTDRGAHNEQFF.

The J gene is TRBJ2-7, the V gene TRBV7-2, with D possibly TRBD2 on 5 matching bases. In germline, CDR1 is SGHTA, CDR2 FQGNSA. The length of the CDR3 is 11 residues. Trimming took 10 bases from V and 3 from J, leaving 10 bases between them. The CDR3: CAIRRGYEQYF. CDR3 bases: TGTGCCATTCGACGGGGCTACGAGCAGTACTTC. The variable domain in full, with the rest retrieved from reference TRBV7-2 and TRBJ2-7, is GAGVSQSPSNKVTEKGKDVELRCDPISGHTALYWYRQSLGQGLEFLIYFQGNSAPDKSGLPSDRFSAERTGGSVSTLTIQRTQQEDSAVYLCAIRRGYEQYFGPGTRLTVT.

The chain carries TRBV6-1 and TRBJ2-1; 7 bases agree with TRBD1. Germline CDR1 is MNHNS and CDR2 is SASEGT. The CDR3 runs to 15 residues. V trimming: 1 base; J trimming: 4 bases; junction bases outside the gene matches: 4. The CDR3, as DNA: TGTGCCAGCAGTGAAGGACAGGGACAATACAATGAGCAGTTCTTC. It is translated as CASSEGQGQYNEQFF.

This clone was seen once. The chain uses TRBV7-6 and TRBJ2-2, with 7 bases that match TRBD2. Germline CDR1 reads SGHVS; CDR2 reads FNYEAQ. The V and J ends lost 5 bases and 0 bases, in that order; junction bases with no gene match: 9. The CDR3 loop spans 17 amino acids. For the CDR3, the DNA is TGTGCCAGCAGCCCGCCCACGGGGGGTGCGAACACCGGGGAGCTGTTTTTT. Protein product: CASSPPTGGANTGELFF.

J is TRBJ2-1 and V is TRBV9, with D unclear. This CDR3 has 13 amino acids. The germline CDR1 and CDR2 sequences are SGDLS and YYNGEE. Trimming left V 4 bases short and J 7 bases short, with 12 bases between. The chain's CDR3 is CASSPELGNEQFF. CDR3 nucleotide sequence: TGTGCCAGCAGCCCCGAGCTAGGGAATGAGCAGTTCTTC.

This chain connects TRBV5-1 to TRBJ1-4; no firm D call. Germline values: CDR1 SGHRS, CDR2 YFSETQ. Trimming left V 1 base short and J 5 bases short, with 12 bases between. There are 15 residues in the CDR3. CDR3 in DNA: TGCGCCAGCAGCTTGTGGCCAAGTAAGAATGAAAAACTGTTTTTT. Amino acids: CASSLWPSKNEKLFF.

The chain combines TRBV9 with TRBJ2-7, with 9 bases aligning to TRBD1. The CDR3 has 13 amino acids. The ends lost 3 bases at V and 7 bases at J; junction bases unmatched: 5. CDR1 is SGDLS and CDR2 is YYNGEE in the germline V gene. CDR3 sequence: CASSGDGQGEQYF. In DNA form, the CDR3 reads TGTGCCAGCAGCGGGGACGGACAGGGGGAGCAGTACTTC. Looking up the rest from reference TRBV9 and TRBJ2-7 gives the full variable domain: DSGVTQTPKHLITATGQRVTLRCSPRSGDLSVYWYQQSLDQGLQFLIQYYNGEERAKGNILERFSAQQFPDLHSELNLSSLELGDSALYFCASSGDGQGEQYFGPGTRLTVT.

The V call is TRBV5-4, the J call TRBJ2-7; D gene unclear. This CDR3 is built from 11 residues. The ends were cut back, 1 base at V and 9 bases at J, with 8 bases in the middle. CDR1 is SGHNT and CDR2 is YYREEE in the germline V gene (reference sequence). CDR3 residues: CASSLLGRQYF. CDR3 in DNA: TGTGCCAGCAGCTTGTTAGGACGGCAGTACTTC.

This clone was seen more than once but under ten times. In DNA form, the CDR3 reads TGCGCCAGCGCGCTCGGGGGGGGAAACACTGAAGCTTTCTTT. Translated: CASALGGGNTEAFF. The J gene is TRBJ1-1, the V gene TRBV4-3; D possibly corresponds to TRBD1 (5 bases). The CDR3 runs 14 residues. V gave up 8 bases and J gave up 2 bases, with 15 bases separating them. Germline loops: CDR1 LGHNA, CDR2 YSLEER.

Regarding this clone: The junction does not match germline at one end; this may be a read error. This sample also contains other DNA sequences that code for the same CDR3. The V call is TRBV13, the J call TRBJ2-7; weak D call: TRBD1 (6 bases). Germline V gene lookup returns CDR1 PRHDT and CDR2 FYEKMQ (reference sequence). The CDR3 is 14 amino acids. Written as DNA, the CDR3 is TGTGCCAGCAGCTTGCGAACAGGGTCCCACGAACAGTACTTC. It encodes CASSLRTGSHEQYF.

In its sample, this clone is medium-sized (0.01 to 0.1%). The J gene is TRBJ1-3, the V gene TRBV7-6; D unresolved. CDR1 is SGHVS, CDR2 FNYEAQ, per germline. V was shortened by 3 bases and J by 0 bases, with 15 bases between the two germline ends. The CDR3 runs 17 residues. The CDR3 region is CASSLEVGAHSGNTIYF. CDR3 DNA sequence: TGTGCCAGCAGCTTGGAGGTGGGAGCTCACTCTGGAAACACCATATATTTT. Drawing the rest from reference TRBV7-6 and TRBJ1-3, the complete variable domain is GAGVSQSPRYKVTKRGQDVALRCDPISGHVSLYWYRQALGQGPEFLTYFNYEAQQDKSGLPNDRFSAERPEGSISTLTIQRTEQRDSAMYRCASSLEVGAHSGNTIYFGEGSWLTVV.

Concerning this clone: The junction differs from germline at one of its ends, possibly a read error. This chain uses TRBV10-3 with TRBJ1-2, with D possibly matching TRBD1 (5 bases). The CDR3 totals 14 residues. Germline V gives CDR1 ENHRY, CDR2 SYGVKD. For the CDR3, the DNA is TGTGCCAGCAGTTACTCCCAGGGAGGATATGGCTACACCTTC. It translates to CASSYSQGGYGYTF.